The 32 T cell receptor beta chains given below trace back to one sample, sequenced in a study of beta chain features in type 1 diabetes. Points from the study as a whole: For Type 1 diabetes patients, all four CD4+ subsets carried TCRB CDR3s that were moderately but significantly shorter.

Their antigen targets remain unknown. Expressed TCRB transcripts were sequenced, since all the RNA that had been isolated was reverse transcribed. TCRdb keeps only in-frame clones here, not all; method: immunoSEQ multiplex PCR. The sample consists of over 150,000 clones, around 8.4% of them appearing once. Sequenced sample: central memory CD4+ T cells from blood. The source is a woman aged 18-29 years with type 1 diabetes.

V usage is TRBV11-3 and J usage is TRBJ1-2; 11 nucleotides align to TRBD1. Trimming at V came to 3 bases and at J to 6 bases, leaving 3 bases not matched to a gene. Germline CDR1 reads SGHNT; CDR2 reads YENEEA. This CDR3 is 14 amino acids long. The CDR3 loop reads CASSFGTGGNGYTF. The CDR3 DNA is TGTGCCAGCAGCTTCGGGACAGGGGGGAATGGCTACACCTTC. Full variable domain (remainder filled in from reference TRBV11-3 and TRBJ1-2): EAGVVQSPRYKIIEKKQPVAFWCNPISGHNTLYWYLQNLGQGPELLIRYENEEAVDDSQLPKDRFSAERLKGVDSTLKIQPAELGDSAVYLCASSFGTGGNGYTFGSGTRLTVV.

V gene TRBV7-2 combines with J gene TRBJ2-2; D might be TRBD1 (6 bases). CDR3 length equals 15 residues. Germline V gives CDR1 SGHTA, CDR2 FQGNSA. V lost 7 bases to trimming and J lost 4 bases, with 16 bases between them. As DNA, the CDR3 is TGTGCCAGCATCCCCCAGGGGCGGGTCACCGGGGAGCTGTTTTTT. It codes for CASIPQGRVTGELFF.

This clone was counted between two and nine times. V is TRBV4-3 and J is TRBJ2-3, with 9 bases fitting TRBD1. This CDR3 is built from 16 residues. Germline trimming cut 1 base from V and 2 bases from J; bases unmatched to any gene: 4. Germline V lookup: CDR1 LGHNA, CDR2 YSLEER. The CDR3 reads CASSQAGQGYTDTQYF. Written as DNA, the CDR3 is TGCGCCAGCAGCCAAGCGGGACAGGGCTACACAGATACGCAGTATTTT.

This clone has a handful of counts. This chain connects TRBV7-2 to TRBJ1-5, with 7 bases lining up with TRBD1. This CDR3 has 15 amino acids. Germline CDR1 SGHTA, CDR2 FQGNSA. The trim removed 2 bases at V and 1 base at J, leaving 2 bases unmatched. The CDR3 spells CASSLRQGSNQPQHF. CDR3 bases: TGTGCCAGCAGCTTAAGACAGGGCAGCAATCAGCCCCAGCATTTT.

The V call is TRBV6-5, the J call TRBJ1-2; no clear D. Germline-derived CDR1 and CDR2 are MNHEY and SVGAGI. The CDR3 has 14 residues. V shed 0 bases and J shed 2 bases, with 7 bases lying between them. CDR3 DNA: TGTGCCAGCAGTTACTCGAATGAGAACTATGGCTACACCTTC. Translation: CASSYSNENYGYTF.

About this clone itself: The junction departs from the called germline gene at one end, perhaps through a read error. The V call is TRBV6-1, the J call TRBJ2-7; a possible D gene is TRBD2 (6 bases). Germline CDR1 and CDR2: MNHNS and SASEGT. The CDR3 totals 15 residues. CDR3 in DNA: TGTGCCAGCAGTAAAGCCGGGACTGTAACCTACGAGCAGTACTTC. Translating gives CASSKAGTVTYEQYF.

The rearrangement joins TRBV5-1 to TRBJ1-2, with D uncertain. Germline loops: CDR1 SGHRS, CDR2 YFSETQ. The CDR3 is 14 residues long. The V gene lost 0 bases and the J gene lost 2 bases, with 8 bases spanning the gap. This chain's CDR3 is CASSLGGTNYGYTF. The CDR3 region has the DNA TGCGCCAGCAGCTTGGGCGGAACAAACTATGGCTACACCTTC.

There are a few counts of this clone. The gene calls are TRBV29-1 and TRBJ1-2, with D hard to call. Trimming cost V 8 bases and J 2 bases, with 15 bases left between them. Germline V gene data show CDR1 as SQVTM and CDR2 as ANQGSEA. The CDR3 extends over 13 amino acids. The CDR3: CSLRQEANYGYTF. The CDR3 nucleotides are TGCAGCTTACGTCAGGAGGCAAACTATGGCTACACCTTC.

The table lists this clone with a few counts. This chain joins TRBV4-3 and TRBJ2-7; 7 bases are a match to TRBD2. Germline CDR1 LGHNA, CDR2 YSLEER. CDR3 length: 16 residues. The junction had 7 bases not matched to a gene; V was cut back by 0 bases and J by 2 bases. The CDR3 reads CASSQDHPGRAYEQYF. In nucleotides, the CDR3 is TGCGCCAGCAGCCAAGATCACCCAGGGAGGGCCTACGAGCAGTACTTC.

This clone was seen a handful of times. The CDR3 nucleotides read TGCAGCGTTGTAAGACAGACCACTACTGAAGCTTTCTTT. Its protein product is CSVVRQTTTEAFF. The chain uses TRBV29-1 and TRBJ1-1, with D possibly being TRBD1 (5 bases). Germline-derived CDR1 and CDR2 are SQVTM and ANQGSEA. The length of the CDR3 is 13 residues. V was clipped by 4 bases and J by 5 bases, with 14 bases between them.

This clone was counted between two and nine times. This rearrangement joins TRBV15 to TRBJ2-3; 11 bases line up with TRBD2. CDR1 and CDR2 (germline): LNHNV, YYDKDF (reference sequence). V lost 4 bases, J lost 6 bases, and 9 bases stayed unmatched. The CDR3 has 16 amino acids. DNA of the CDR3: TGTGCCACCAGCATACGGACTAGCGGGCGTAGGGATACGCAGTATTTT. Its translation is CATSIRTSGRRDTQYF.

This clone was recorded a few times. J is TRBJ2-1 and V is TRBV5-6; possible D gene TRBD2, 6 bases. This CDR3 is built from 15 residues. Germline values: CDR1 SGHDT, CDR2 YYEEEE. With 2 bases removed from V and 6 bases from J, the gap between germline ends came to 15 bases. This CDR3 is CASSFAGKVGNEQFF. The CDR3 nucleotides are TGTGCCAGCAGCTTCGCGGGGAAAGTGGGCAATGAGCAGTTCTTC.

The chain uses TRBV4-3 and TRBJ1-2; the D is unclear. Germline V gene lookup returns CDR1 LGHNA and CDR2 YSLEER. V lost 1 base, J lost 7 bases, and 13 bases lay in between. CDR3 length equals 14 residues. The CDR3 loop is CASSQGNQLLGYTF. The CDR3 region has the DNA TGCGCCAGCAGCCAAGGAAACCAACTTCTTGGCTACACCTTC.

This rearrangement joins TRBV7-9 to TRBJ2-3, with a tentative D call TRBD2 (7 bases). Looked up from germline, CDR1 is SEHNR and CDR2 is FQNEAQ (reference sequence). The CDR3 spans 14 residues. Trimming took off 3 bases at V and 4 bases at J, with 11 bases between the two ends. The CDR3, as DNA: TGTGCCAGCAGCTTTGGGGGGGCGGCAGATACGCAGTATTTT. Translating gives CASSFGGAADTQYF.

This clone occurred a few times. CDR3: CASSTGEIYGYTF. For the CDR3, the DNA is TGTGCCAGCAGTACCGGAGAGATCTATGGCTACACCTTC. The chain couples TRBV6-5 to TRBJ1-2; D uncertain. Germline V CDR1 and CDR2: MNHEY, SVGAGI. The CDR3 runs to 13 residues. V lost 5 bases and J 4 bases, leaving 11 bases between the germline ends.

This clone was picked up a small number of times. The V call is TRBV7-8, the J call TRBJ2-1; D unresolved. Germline V lookup: CDR1 SGHVS, CDR2 FQNEAQ. The length of the CDR3 is 13 residues. With 8 bases removed from V and 0 bases from J, the gap between germline ends came to 8 bases. The CDR3 sequence: CASGLSSYNEQFF. The CDR3 nucleotides read TGTGCCAGCGGGCTTAGCTCCTACAATGAGCAGTTCTTC.

About this clone: Other DNA sequences in this sample translate to the same CDR3. The gene calls are TRBV4-3 and TRBJ1-1, with D unclear. V lost 0 bases to trimming and J lost 1 base, with 9 bases between them. The CDR3 covers 15 residues. Per the germline V gene, CDR1 is LGHNA and CDR2 is YSLEER. CDR3 nucleotide sequence: TGCGCCAGCAGCCAAGATCTAGGCGGGAACACTGAAGCTTTCTTT. Its protein is CASSQDLGGNTEAFF.

A remark on this clone: The sample carries other DNA sequences with the same CDR3. V gene TRBV5-1 combines with J gene TRBJ1-1, with a tentative D call TRBD1 (5 bases). CDR1 is SGHRS, CDR2 YFSETQ, per germline. This CDR3 has 14 residues. Trimming shortened V by 0 bases and J by 5 bases, and 11 bases separated the two germline ends. For the CDR3, the DNA is TGCGCCAGCAGCTTGGAAGGGGATGGTACTGAAGCTTTCTTT. Protein: CASSLEGDGTEAFF.

The chain joins TRBV25-1 to TRBJ1-4; D call uncertain. Per the germline V gene, CDR1 is MGHDK and CDR2 is SYGVNS. The CDR3 runs to 14 residues. With 3 bases removed from V and 8 bases from J, the gap between germline ends came to 13 bases. The CDR3 DNA sequence: TGTGCCAGCAGTGATGCTAGGTTTAGAGAAAAACTGTTTTTT. Amino acids: CASSDARFREKLFF. Drawing the rest from reference TRBV25-1 and TRBJ1-4, the complete variable domain is EADIYQTPRYLVIGTGKKITLECSQTMGHDKMYWYQQDPGMELHLIHYSYGVNSTEKGDLSSESTVSRIRTEHFPLTLESARPSHTSQYLCASSDARFREKLFFGSGTQLSVL.

The CDR3 region is CASSRDPGVPETQYF. The DNA of the CDR3 is TGTGCCAGCAGCCGAGACCCAGGGGTCCCCGAGACCCAGTACTTC. The chain joins TRBV11-2 to TRBJ2-5; possibly TRBD1 for D (6 bases). The V gene's germline CDR1 is SGHAT and CDR2 FQNNGV. The CDR3 totals 15 residues. V gave up 5 bases and J gave up 5 bases, with 18 bases separating them.

This clone appeared a few times. The chain carries TRBV11-3 and TRBJ2-1, with D maybe TRBD2 (6 bases). This CDR3 has 15 residues. Germline CDR1 and CDR2: SGHNT and YENEEA. V gave up 3 bases and J gave up 0 bases, with 9 bases separating them. CDR3 in amino acids: CASSFSGSSYNEQFF. The CDR3 DNA sequence: TGTGCCAGCAGCTTTAGCGGTAGCTCCTACAATGAGCAGTTCTTC.

This clone was detected only a few times. V gene TRBV30 combines with J gene TRBJ2-3; perhaps TRBD2 as D (5 bases). Looked up from germline, CDR1 is GTSNPN and CDR2 is SVGIG (reference sequence). The CDR3 is made up of 13 amino acids. Trimming took off 5 bases at V and 5 bases at J, with 14 bases between the two ends. CDR3 DNA sequence: TGTGCCTGGGGACTTAAAGGTGGAGATACGCAGTATTTT. This codes for CAWGLKGGDTQYF.

This clone was counted many times. This chain uses TRBV5-1 with TRBJ1-4; D is perhaps TRBD1 (6 bases). Deletions cut 4 bases from V and 5 bases from J, with 15 bases between. The germline CDR1 and CDR2 sequences are SGHRS and YFSETQ. The length of the CDR3 is 15 residues. The CDR3 is CASSLQGQRNEKLFF. The CDR3 DNA is TGCGCCAGCAGCCTGCAGGGACAACGGAATGAAAAACTGTTTTTT.

The J gene is TRBJ2-7, the V gene TRBV30, with 8 bases fitting TRBD2. The germline gives CDR1 GTSNPN, CDR2 SVGIG (reference sequence). This CDR3 is 13 amino acids long. V lost 0 bases to trimming and J lost 2 bases; unmatched junction nucleotides: 0. The CDR3 spells CAWSVLAAYEQYF. DNA of the CDR3: TGTGCCTGGAGTGTACTAGCGGCCTACGAGCAGTACTTC.

The chain has TRBV19 and TRBJ2-3; D is uncertain. V dropped 9 bases and J dropped 1 base, with 8 bases sitting between them. CDR3 length: 12 residues. CDR1 LNHDA and CDR2 SQIVND come from the germline V gene (reference sequence). CDR3 sequence (DNA): TGTGCCAGCGGTGCGGGCACAGATACGCAGTATTTT. Its translation: CASGAGTDTQYF.

This clone was picked up a small number of times. The genes are TRBV7-2 and TRBJ2-1, with TRBD2 matching 9 bases. This CDR3 has 16 amino acids. Germline V gene sequence: CDR1 SGHTA, CDR2 FQGNSA. J gave up 7 bases and V 1 base, and 8 bases lay outside the gene matches. The CDR3 region has the DNA TGTGCCAGCAGCTTAGGGGATAGCGGGAGCTATAATGAGCAGTTCTTC. This codes for CASSLGDSGSYNEQFF.

This chain uses TRBV28 with TRBJ2-7, with TRBD1 matching over 7 bases. Germline CDR1 and CDR2: MDHEN and SYDVKM. Germline trimming cut 6 bases from V and 2 bases from J; bases unmatched to any gene: 7. The CDR3 extends over 14 amino acids. The CDR3 nucleotides read TGTGCCAGCAGCCCCGGACAGGCCACCTACGAGCAGTACTTC. Translated, it gives CASSPGQATYEQYF.

The chain uses TRBV6-4 and TRBJ2-1; 8 bases line up with TRBD2. This CDR3 region has 16 residues. V lost 0 bases and J lost 8; bases outside the gene matches: 9. CDR1 is MRHNA and CDR2 is SNTAGT in the germline V gene. The CDR3 DNA reads TGTGCCAGCAGTGACTCCGGGGGGACTAGTTGGCATGAGCAGTTCTTC. Its protein product is CASSDSGGTSWHEQFF.

The sample holds many counts of this clone. V is TRBV25-1 and J is TRBJ2-3, with D unclear. The CDR3 covers 12 residues. CDR1 MGHDK and CDR2 SYGVNS come from the germline V gene. The ends were cut back, 6 bases at V and 5 bases at J, with 9 bases in the middle. The CDR3 nucleotides read TGTGCCAGCAGCTCCTCGGGAGATACGCAGTATTTT. Its protein is CASSSSGDTQYF.

The gene calls are TRBV5-6 and TRBJ2-4; D may be TRBD2 (6 bases). Trimming cost V 6 bases and J 0 bases, with 16 bases left between them. This CDR3 spans 16 amino acids. CDR1 and CDR2 from the germline V gene are SGHDT and YYEEEE. CDR3 bases: TGTGCCAGCACCGTTCCGGGACTCCAAGCCAAAAACATTCAGTACTTC. Translation gives CASTVPGLQAKNIQYF.

This chain uses TRBV5-1 with TRBJ2-3; 8 nucleotides match TRBD2. The CDR3 covers 16 residues. Germline trimming cut 2 bases from V and 2 bases from J; bases unmatched to any gene: 7. In germline, CDR1 is SGHRS, CDR2 YFSETQ. This CDR3 is CASSFGTSGYTDTQYF. The CDR3 DNA reads TGCGCCAGCAGCTTTGGAACTAGCGGATACACAGATACGCAGTATTTT.

This clone was detected ten times or more. This chain uses TRBV7-2 with TRBJ2-2, with D possibly being TRBD2 (6 bases). CDR3 length: 16 residues. CDR1 and CDR2 (germline): SGHTA, FQGNSA. The ends were cut back, 8 bases at V and 0 bases at J, with 16 bases in the middle. The DNA for the CDR3 is TGTGCCAGCCCCCGGGCGGCGGGGACGAACACCGGGGAGCTGTTTTTT. As protein: CASPRAAGTNTGELFF.